This T cell receptor beta chain was found in a study of shared clonotypes between healthy human individuals. Study conclusions and caveats: Among several donors, 4.5% to 5.5% of naive CD4 clonotypes were found in common. Memory subsets had estimated richness that was generally smaller than that of naive subsets. Rarefaction gave evidence that sorted-subset sequencing remained incomplete despite large depth.

The repertoire was sequenced with immunoSEQ multiplex PCR; TCRdb's copy has only in-frame clones and lacks some. The sample has millions of clones, about 95% seen once. Only CD45RO-negative cells positively selected for CCR7 counted as naive CD8 cells, so terminally differentiated effector memory CD45RA+ cells were excluded. Recent acute infections and vaccinations were absent in the healthy HIV-negative adult donors. This clone appeared a single time. Its antigen is unknown. This clonotype was obtained from a man aged 18-30 years in good health. The specimen sequenced was naive CD8+ T cells sorted from blood.

CDR3 region: CASSWGEGNSPLHF. The DNA of the CDR3 is TGTGCCAGTAGTTGGGGCGAGGGTAATTCACCCCTCCACTTT. The genes are TRBV19 and TRBJ1-6; tentative D call: TRBD1 (5 bases). The germline CDR1 and CDR2 sequences are LNHDA and SQIVND (reference sequence). Trimming stripped 5 bases from V and 6 bases from J, with 11 bases between. The CDR3 length is 14 residues.